This T cell receptor (beta chain) was documented in a study of blood T cell repertoires in COVID-19. Overall study context: COVID-19 samples collected from the United States, Italy and Spain covered acute and convalescent phases. The analysed material was cDNA or gDNA that came from T cells, B-cell-depleted T cells, or PBMCs.

In the authors' methods: Estimation of nucleated cell counts relied on the amplification of reference gene primers. Some clones are missing from TCRdb's copy, which holds only in-frame ones; the method was immunoSEQ multiplex PCR. Clonal size and the V and J genes are those of that table, whereas D and trimming came from the DNA. The profile shows roughly 81,000 clones, around 82% of them singletons. Trimming took off 6 bases at V and 6 bases at J, with 12 bases between the two ends. This CDR3 region has 12 residues. Looked up from germline, CDR1 is SNHLY and CDR2 is FYNNEI. The chain uses TRBV2 and TRBJ2-7; D is possibly TRBD1 (5 bases). The source material was peripheral blood. The sequence was obtained from an older man with active or convalescent COVID-19. CDR3 sequence (DNA): TGTGCCAGCAGGGGGCTAGGTACCGAGCAGTACTTC. Protein sequence: CASRGLGTEQYF.